One TCR beta chain is described in this entry. Its antigen is unknown. These data belong to a study of T cells after yellow fever vaccination. Study outcomes and limitations: The CD4 and CD8 compartments had a small share of their clonotypes in common. Reappearance after the booster was observed for most primary-vaccination clones (about 95% CD4, over 70% CD8). Contamination by abundant bulk-population clonotypes could be present in FACS-sorted repertoires.

Conversion of TCR transcripts into cDNA relied on 5'RACE template switching, which added a universal primer site and UMIs. TCRdb reanalysed the 5' RACE reads using MiXCR and keeps one entry per CDR3 protein. This table has 500,000 to 650,000 distinct CDR3 sequences, roughly 12% appearing once. This receptor was obtained from a man aged 30 to 45 who received the YFV17D yellow fever vaccine. The sample consisted of PBMCs, taken on the day of the yellow fever booster vaccination.

CDR3 nucleotide sequence: TGTGCCAGCAGGCAGTCGGGGGCTGAGCAGTTCTTC. This codes for CASRQSGAEQFF. The V call is TRBV28, the J call TRBJ2-1; possibly TRBD1 or TRBD2 for D (6 bases each). Trimming stripped 6 bases from V and 9 bases from J, with 12 bases between. The germline V gene encodes CDR1 MDHEN and CDR2 SYDVKM. The CDR3 has 12 amino acids.